Sequencing of this TCR beta chain was carried out in a study of PD-1 blockade in classical Hodgkin lymphoma. Study background: A 3 mg/kg intravenous dose of nivolumab was received by patients every 2 weeks.

Study-level results: The diversity seen at baseline in complete responders resembled that of newly diagnosed patients.

With no exception, relapse followed autologous stem cell transplantation in all patients, and brentuximab vedotin exposure varied. Sequencing was performed with immunoSEQ multiplex PCR; in TCRdb, only in-frame clones are kept and a portion is missing. Of about 28,000 clones listed, less than 90% are singletons. In regard to this clone: What it binds is not known.

The clonotype originates from a human donor with classical Hodgkin lymphoma. Here the sequenced sample was peripheral blood mononuclear cells (PBMCs), taken before the second cycle of nivolumab.

The CDR3: CASSGGPYEQYF. In DNA, the CDR3 is TGTGCCAGCAGTGGGGGGCCCTACGAGCAGTACTTC. This chain uses TRBV6-1 with TRBJ2-7, with D tentatively TRBD1 (6 bases). The CDR3 totals 12 residues. Germline CDR1 is MNHNS and CDR2 is SASEGT. V lost 4 bases, J lost 2 bases, and 6 bases lay in between.